The present TCR beta chain was sequenced within a study of blood T cells in healthy people across ages. This clonotype was counted only a few times. Its target is not known. Findings of the study overall: Researchers deemed the diversity estimates from one million T cells underestimates. CMV infection status of these donors was not known.

In germline, CDR1 is SGDLS, CDR2 YYNGEE. The CDR3 is 16 residues long. Trimming shortened V by 3 bases and J by 4 bases, and 19 bases separated the two germline ends. Alongside a J-beta primer mix, a sample-barcoded 5' primer served in a second PCR lasting about 7 to 12 cycles. TCRdb itself ran the 5' RACE reads through MiXCR, one entry per CDR3 protein. The table includes over 500,000 distinct CDR3 sequences, about a quarter detected once. These same records also appear under a second study, on T cells of mothers and their children. This second report adds: Donation was provided by three healthy Caucasian mothers along with their six children. There were over 8.5 million TCR beta CDR3 reads from each mother and about 3 million from each child.

The sequence was obtained from a boy younger than 10 in good health. Source material: blood. This chain connects TRBV9 to TRBJ1-2, with D unresolved. The CDR3 spells CASSALTTGGVYGYTF. CDR3 in DNA: TGTGCCAGCAGCGCCCTCACGACTGGCGGAGTCTATGGCTACACCTTC.